One sample yielded the 27 T cell receptor beta chains listed below, sequenced in a study of CD8 T cells in Susac syndrome. Random hexamers were used to reverse transcribe an amount of roughly 0.5 to 1 ug RNA. MiXCR, run by TCRdb on the immunoSEQ multiplex PCR reads, gives a single entry per CDR3 protein. Here the sample spans roughly 25,000 distinct CDR3 sequences, over 85% being singletons. Input material: CD8+ T cells from PBMCs. The receptors originated from a human donor with Susac syndrome.

The chain uses TRBV27 and TRBJ2-1, with unresolved D. This CDR3 has 13 amino acids. The germline V gene has CDR1 MNHEY and CDR2 SMNVEV (reference sequence). V was pared by 3 bases and J by 4 bases, with 7 bases between. CDR3 protein: CASSFARYNEQFF. CDR3 sequence (DNA): TGTGCCAGCAGTTTCGCGCGGTACAATGAGCAGTTCTTC.

The chain carries TRBV15 and TRBJ2-1; D could derive from TRBD1 or TRBD2 (5 bases each). The V and J ends lost 6 bases and 4 bases respectively, with 19 bases between them. Germline values: CDR1 LNHNV, CDR2 YYDKDF (reference sequence). This CDR3 spans 16 amino acids. The CDR3 region is CATRLEQGAEYNEQFF. The CDR3 DNA sequence: TGTGCCACCAGATTGGAGCAGGGAGCCGAATACAATGAGCAGTTCTTC.

The V gene is TRBV12-3 or TRBV12-4, the J gene TRBJ2-7; D ambiguous. This CDR3 region has 12 residues. The germline V and J ends were trimmed by 5 bases and 6 bases, with 11 bases remaining between them. CDR3 loop: CASSASGTEQYF. The CDR3 nucleotides read TGTGCCAGCAGTGCTTCTGGCACCGAGCAGTACTTC.

V and J are TRBV5-6 and TRBJ1-1; perhaps TRBD1 as D (5 bases). Trimming took 0 bases from V and 5 from J, leaving 14 bases between them. Germline V lookup: CDR1 SGHDT, CDR2 YYEEEE. The CDR3 spans 15 residues. For the CDR3, the DNA is TGTGCCAGCAGCTTGGTTTTAATGGGGGGAACTGAAGCTTTCTTT. It encodes CASSLVLMGGTEAFF.

The chain links TRBV7-2 to TRBJ2-1, with D maybe TRBD1 (6 bases). CDR3 length: 13 amino acids. The ends were cut back, 4 bases at V and 3 bases at J, with 7 bases in the middle. CDR1 and CDR2 (germline): SGHTA, FQGNSA. CDR3 bases: TGTGCCAGCAGCTCGGGACACTACAATGAGCAGTTCTTC. It codes for CASSSGHYNEQFF.

This clonotype was seen just once. The rearrangement joins TRBV4-1 to TRBJ1-1; D not resolved. Trimming shortened V by 0 bases and J by 5 bases, and 13 bases separated the two germline ends. The length of the CDR3 is 15 residues. CDR1 is MGHRA and CDR2 is YSYEKL in the germline V gene. The DNA of the CDR3 is TGCGCCAGCAGCCAAGATCTTGCCGGGAAGACTGAAGCTTTCTTT. Its translation: CASSQDLAGKTEAFF.

The rearrangement joins TRBV28 to TRBJ1-5; D possibly corresponds to TRBD1 (6 bases). V lost 3 bases to trimming and J lost 4 bases, with 13 bases between them. CDR3 size: 15 residues. CDR1 is MDHEN and CDR2 is SYDVKM in the germline V gene. This CDR3 is CASSFLQRGNQPQHF. The CDR3 region has the DNA TGTGCCAGCAGTTTCCTCCAGAGGGGGAATCAGCCCCAGCATTTT.

The V gene is TRBV7-2, the J gene TRBJ2-7; TRBD1 or TRBD2 may be the D gene (5 bases each). Trimming pared 3 bases from V and 3 bases from J, leaving 12 bases between. The CDR3 extends over 14 amino acids. Germline values: CDR1 SGHTA, CDR2 FQGNSA. In DNA, the CDR3 is TGTGCCAGCAGCTTTGGGGGTGGTGGCTACGAGCAGTACTTC. This translates into CASSFGGGGYEQYF.

This chain connects TRBV19 to TRBJ1-2; 9 bases agree with TRBD1. J was trimmed by 7 bases and V by 4 bases; bases with no gene match: 7. Germline CDR1 and CDR2: LNHDA and SQIVND (reference sequence). The length of the CDR3 is 14 residues. CDR3 region: CASSNLQGAFGYTF. CDR3 bases: TGTGCCAGTAGTAACTTACAGGGGGCTTTTGGCTACACCTTC.

The chain employs TRBV7-9 and TRBJ2-2, with D perhaps TRBD1 (6 bases). V dropped 4 bases and J dropped 5 bases, with 11 bases sitting between them. This CDR3 has 14 residues. CDR1 and CDR2 from the germline V gene are SEHNR and FQNEAQ (reference sequence). DNA for the CDR3: TGTGCCAGCAGCTCCGGACAGCATACCGGGGAGCTGTTTTTT. It yields the protein CASSSGQHTGELFF.

This chain connects TRBV6-1 to TRBJ2-4; D call uncertain. Per germline, CDR1 MNHNS and CDR2 SASEGT. The CDR3 extends over 15 amino acids. Trimming pared 3 bases from V and 1 base from J, leaving 10 bases between. CDR3 DNA: TGTGCCAGCAGTGACCGAAGTCGGGCCAAAAACATTCAGTACTTC. Its protein is CASSDRSRAKNIQYF.

DNA for the CDR3: TGTGCCAGCAGCCCGACATGGAGGAGGACAGATACGCAGTATTTT. Protein sequence: CASSPTWRRTDTQYF. The gene calls are TRBV11-1 and TRBJ2-3, with a possible D match to TRBD2 (5 bases). V lost 5 bases and J 3 bases, leaving 15 bases between the germline ends. CDR3 length equals 15 residues. CDR1 and CDR2 from the germline V gene are SGHAT and FQDESV (reference sequence).

The chain recombines TRBV7-9 with TRBJ2-5; D is uncertain. This CDR3 has 18 residues. Germline CDR1 SEHNR, CDR2 FQNEAQ (reference sequence). The ends were cut back, 3 bases at V and 0 bases at J, with 20 bases in the middle. CDR3 DNA sequence: TGTGCCAGCAGCTTCCCTTTGTCGGAATCTGGGTACCAAGAGACCCAGTACTTC. Amino acid sequence: CASSFPLSESGYQETQYF.

This rearrangement joins TRBV29-1 to TRBJ2-1, with 12 bases identical to TRBD2. CDR1 is SQVTM, CDR2 ANQGSEA, per germline. This CDR3 spans 16 amino acids. V shed 1 base, J shed 6 bases, and the junction held 7 bases outside the gene matches. In DNA, the CDR3 is TGCAGCGTTGAAGTTCTGCTAGCGGGGGGGCGCAATGAGCAGTTCTTC. This gives the protein CSVEVLLAGGRNEQFF.

The V call is TRBV29-1, the J call TRBJ2-7, with a tentative D call TRBD1 (6 bases). V lost 4 bases to trimming and J lost 7 bases, with 11 bases between them. Germline V CDR1 and CDR2: SQVTM, ANQGSEA. The CDR3 has 11 residues. The CDR3 DNA reads TGCAGCGTTGCCAGGGGCGGTGAGCAGTACTTC. Residues: CSVARGGEQYF.

The V and J genes are TRBV25-1 and TRBJ1-2; TRBD1 agrees at 9 bases. J was trimmed by 2 bases and V by 6 bases; bases with no gene match: 1. Germline loops: CDR1 MGHDK, CDR2 SYGVNS. The CDR3 contains 13 residues. The CDR3 reads CASRDRGNYGYTF. For the CDR3, the DNA is TGTGCCAGCAGAGACAGGGGGAACTATGGCTACACCTTC.

V is TRBV18 and J is TRBJ1-2; D is possibly TRBD1 (5 bases). The CDR3 spans 16 residues. The germline gives CDR1 KGHSH, CDR2 LQKENI. With 2 bases removed from V and 0 bases from J, the gap between germline ends came to 13 bases. The CDR3 here is CASSPGQRGANYGYTF. DNA for the CDR3: TGTGCCAGCTCACCAGGGCAGAGAGGGGCTAACTATGGCTACACCTTC. Drawing the rest from reference TRBV18 and TRBJ1-2, the complete variable domain is NAGVMQNPRHLVRRRGQEARLRCSPMKGHSHVYWYRQLPEEGLKFMVYLQKENIIDESGMPKERFSAEFPKEGPSILRIQQVVRGDSAAYFCASSPGQRGANYGYTFGSGTRLTVV.

The CDR3 reads CASSTQRGGSGDTQYF. The CDR3 DNA reads TGTGCCAGCAGCACCCAGCGGGGGGGGAGCGGAGATACGCAGTATTTT. This chain joins TRBV28 and TRBJ2-3; 10 bases match TRBD2. This CDR3 has 16 amino acids. Germline values: CDR1 MDHEN, CDR2 SYDVKM. After removal of 6 bases from V and 5 bases from J, the junction contained 11 bases not matched to a gene.

The sample holds one count of this clonotype. The gene calls are TRBV7-2 and TRBJ2-4; D unresolved. The germline gives CDR1 SGHTA, CDR2 FQGNSA. CDR3 length equals 16 residues. Trimming stripped 3 bases from V and 0 bases from J, with 12 bases between. The CDR3 nucleotides are TGTGCCAGCAGCTTCGGAGTCCCACTAGCCAAAAACATTCAGTACTTC. Its protein is CASSFGVPLAKNIQYF.

The rearrangement links TRBV4-1 to TRBJ2-3; TRBD2 aligns across 7 bases. V was clipped by 7 bases and J by 5 bases; unmatched bases: 12. Germline lookup yields CDR1 MGHRA and CDR2 YSYEKL. This CDR3 comprises 15 residues. CDR3 coding DNA: TGCGCCAGCACTCCCGGGACTACCACGGGAGATACGCAGTATTTT. It encodes CASTPGTTTGDTQYF.

This chain uses TRBV29-1 with TRBJ2-5, with TRBD1 identical over 9 bases. The germline CDR1 and CDR2 sequences are SQVTM and ANQGSEA. The CDR3 consists of 15 residues. With 3 bases clipped from V and 5 bases from J, the junction kept 10 bases outside the gene matches. CDR3 sequence reads: CSVDLDGTGRETQYF. The DNA for the CDR3 is TGCAGCGTTGACCTTGACGGGACAGGGAGGGAGACCCAGTACTTC.

The chain has TRBV20-1 and TRBJ2-7; D possibly corresponds to TRBD2 (6 bases). There are 13 residues in the CDR3. Germline CDR1 and CDR2: DFQATT and SNEGSKA (reference sequence). Trimming left V 6 bases short and J 7 bases short, with 19 bases between. The CDR3 here is CSARRSGQPEQYF. The CDR3 bases are TGCAGTGCCCGCAGGAGCGGGCAGCCTGAGCAGTACTTC.

V gene TRBV15 combines with J gene TRBJ2-3, with D possibly matching TRBD2 (6 bases). V was shortened by 7 bases and J by 2 bases, with 13 bases between the two germline ends. This CDR3 spans 14 amino acids. Germline CDR1 LNHNV, CDR2 YYDKDF (reference sequence). CDR3 sequence: CATTKTSNTDTQYF. The CDR3 nucleotides read TGTGCCACCACCAAAACTAGCAACACAGATACGCAGTATTTT. Filled out from reference TRBV15 and TRBJ2-3, the complete variable domain reads DAMVIQNPRYQVTQFGKPVTLSCSQTLNHNVMYWYQQKSSQAPKLLFHYYDKDFNNEADTPDNFQSRRPNTSFCFLDIRSPGLGDTAMYLCATTKTSNTDTQYFGPGTRLTVL.

The rearrangement joins TRBV27 to TRBJ2-7, with D tentatively TRBD1 or TRBD2 (6 bases each). Germline V gene sequence: CDR1 MNHEY, CDR2 SMNVEV (reference sequence). Trimming removed 5 bases from V and 0 bases from J, with 17 bases in between. CDR3 length: 16 residues. CDR3 in DNA: TGTGCCAGCAGTCCACCGGGGGCAGGGAGCTCCTACGAGCAGTACTTC. Its translation is CASSPPGAGSSYEQYF.

The V gene is TRBV19, the J gene TRBJ1-1, with 9 bases lining up with TRBD1. V lost 5 bases and J lost 3; bases outside the gene matches: 7. The length of the CDR3 is 15 residues. In germline, CDR1 is LNHDA, CDR2 SQIVND (reference sequence). The CDR3 loop reads CASSPTGTGYTEAFF. CDR3 nucleotide sequence: TGTGCCAGTAGTCCGACCGGGACAGGGTACACTGAAGCTTTCTTT. The variable domain in full, with the rest retrieved from reference TRBV19 and TRBJ1-1, is DGGITQSPKYLFRKEGQNVTLSCEQNLNHDAMYWYRQDPGQGLRLIYYSQIVNDFQKGDIAEGYSVSREKKESFPLTVTSAQKNPTAFYLCASSPTGTGYTEAFFGQGTRLTVV.

This rearrangement joins TRBV4-1 to TRBJ2-7, with a weak D call TRBD2 (6 bases). Trimming took 4 bases from V and 3 from J, leaving 16 bases between them. The CDR3 spans 15 residues. From germline, CDR1 is MGHRA and CDR2 YSYEKL. The CDR3 spells CASSPGEGGSYEQYF. The CDR3 DNA is TGCGCCAGCAGCCCGGGAGAGGGAGGAAGCTACGAGCAGTACTTC.

The chain is built from TRBV2 and TRBJ1-6; 8 bases map to TRBD1. The CDR3 runs to 18 residues. Germline lookup yields CDR1 SNHLY and CDR2 FYNNEI. The V and J ends lost 7 bases and 5 bases, in that order; junction bases with no gene match: 16. The CDR3 is CASMDPRDRRPNNSPLHF. The CDR3 coding sequence is TGTGCCAGCATGGACCCAAGGGACAGGAGACCTAATAATTCACCCCTCCACTTT.